This T cell receptor (beta chain) was sequenced during a study of T cells after yellow fever vaccination. Study-wide findings and caveats: Post-booster reappearance was seen for most primary-vaccination clones (about 96% CD4, 75% to 90% CD8).

This CDR3 is 18 amino acids long. J gave up 0 bases and V 2 bases, and 10 bases lay outside the gene matches. Looked up from germline, CDR1 is MNHNS and CDR2 is SASEGT. This clonotype was counted only a few times. Antigen: not known. TCRdb called the 5' RACE reads again in MiXCR, with one record for every CDR3 protein. The table lists fewer than 450,000 distinct CDR3 sequences, roughly 10% of them singletons. This specimen consisted of PBMCs, obtained on the day of the first yellow fever vaccination. The clonotype was recovered from a man aged 18 to 35 who received the YFV17D yellow fever vaccine. V is TRBV6-1 and J is TRBJ2-1; 7 nucleotides align to TRBD2. CDR3 DNA sequence: TGTGCCAGCAGTGAACCTTCGACTAGCCGGCTCTCCTACAATGAGCAGTTCTTC. It is translated as CASSEPSTSRLSYNEQFF.